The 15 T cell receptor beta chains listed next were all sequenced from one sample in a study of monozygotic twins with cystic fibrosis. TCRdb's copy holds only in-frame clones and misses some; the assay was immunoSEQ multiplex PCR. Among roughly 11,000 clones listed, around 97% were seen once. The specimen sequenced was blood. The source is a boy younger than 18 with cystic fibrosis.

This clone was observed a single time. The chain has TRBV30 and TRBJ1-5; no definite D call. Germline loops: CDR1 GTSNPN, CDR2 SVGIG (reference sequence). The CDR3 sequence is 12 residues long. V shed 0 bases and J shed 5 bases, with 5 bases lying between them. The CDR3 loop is CAWSVPDQPQHF. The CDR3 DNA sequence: TGTGCCTGGAGTGTACCCGATCAGCCCCAGCATTTT.

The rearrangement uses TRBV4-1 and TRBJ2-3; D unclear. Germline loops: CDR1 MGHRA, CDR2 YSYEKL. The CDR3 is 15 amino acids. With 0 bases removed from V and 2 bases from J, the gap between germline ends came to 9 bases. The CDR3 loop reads CASSQDRPLTDTQYF. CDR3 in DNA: TGCGCCAGCAGCCAAGATAGGCCCCTCACAGATACGCAGTATTTT.

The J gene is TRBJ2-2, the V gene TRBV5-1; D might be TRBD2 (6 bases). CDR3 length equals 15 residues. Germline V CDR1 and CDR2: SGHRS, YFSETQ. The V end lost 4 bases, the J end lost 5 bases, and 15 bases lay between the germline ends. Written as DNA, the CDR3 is TGCGCCAGCAGCCCGACGACGGCGGGGACCGGGGAGCTGTTTTTT. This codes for CASSPTTAGTGELFF.

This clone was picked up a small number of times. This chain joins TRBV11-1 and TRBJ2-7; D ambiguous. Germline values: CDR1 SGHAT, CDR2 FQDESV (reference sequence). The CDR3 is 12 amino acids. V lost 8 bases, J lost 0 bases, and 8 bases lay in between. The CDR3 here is CASSGRSYEQYF. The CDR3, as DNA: TGTGCCAGCTCCGGCCGCTCCTACGAGCAGTACTTC.

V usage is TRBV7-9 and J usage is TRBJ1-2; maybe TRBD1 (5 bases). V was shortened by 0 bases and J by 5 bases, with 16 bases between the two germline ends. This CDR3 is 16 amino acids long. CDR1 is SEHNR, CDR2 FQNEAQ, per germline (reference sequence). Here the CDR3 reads CASSLAFDGGTYGYTF. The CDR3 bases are TGTGCCAGCAGCTTAGCCTTCGACGGAGGGACTTATGGCTACACCTTC.

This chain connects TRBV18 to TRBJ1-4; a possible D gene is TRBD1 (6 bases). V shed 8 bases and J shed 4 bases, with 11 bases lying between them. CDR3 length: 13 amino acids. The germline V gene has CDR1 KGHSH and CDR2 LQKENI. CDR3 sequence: CASRTGLNEKLFF. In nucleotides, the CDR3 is TGTGCCAGCCGTACAGGGCTTAATGAAAAACTGTTTTTT.

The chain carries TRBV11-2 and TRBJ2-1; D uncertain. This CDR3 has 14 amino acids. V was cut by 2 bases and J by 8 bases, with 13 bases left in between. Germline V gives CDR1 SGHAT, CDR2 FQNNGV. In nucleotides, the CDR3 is TGTGCCAGCAGCTTAAAATTTGCGGACGATGAGCAGTTCTTC. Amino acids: CASSLKFADDEQFF.

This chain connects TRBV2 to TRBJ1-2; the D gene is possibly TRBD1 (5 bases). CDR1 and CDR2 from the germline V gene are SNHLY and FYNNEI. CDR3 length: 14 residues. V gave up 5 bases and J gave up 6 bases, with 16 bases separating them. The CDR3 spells CASSPQARGDGYTF. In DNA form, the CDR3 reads TGTGCCAGCAGTCCACAGGCCCGAGGGGATGGCTACACCTTC. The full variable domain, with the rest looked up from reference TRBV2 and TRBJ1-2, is EPEVTQTPSHQVTQMGQEVILRCVPISNHLYFYWYRQILGQKVEFLVSFYNNEISEKSEIFDDQFSVERPDGSNFTLKIRSTKLEDSAMYFCASSPQARGDGYTFGSGTRLTVV.

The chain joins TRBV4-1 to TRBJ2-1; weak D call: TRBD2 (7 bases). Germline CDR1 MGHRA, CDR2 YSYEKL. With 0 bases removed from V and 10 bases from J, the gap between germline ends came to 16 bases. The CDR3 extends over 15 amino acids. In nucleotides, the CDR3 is TGCGCCAGCAGCCAAGATTTGGGGGGGGGCCGAGAGCAGTTCTTC. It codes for CASSQDLGGGREQFF.

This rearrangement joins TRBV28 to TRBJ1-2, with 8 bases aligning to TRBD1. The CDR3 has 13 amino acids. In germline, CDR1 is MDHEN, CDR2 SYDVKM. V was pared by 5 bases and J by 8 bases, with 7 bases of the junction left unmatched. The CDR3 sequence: CASSATGTGGYTF. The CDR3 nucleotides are TGTGCCAGCAGTGCCACCGGGACAGGCGGCTACACCTTC.

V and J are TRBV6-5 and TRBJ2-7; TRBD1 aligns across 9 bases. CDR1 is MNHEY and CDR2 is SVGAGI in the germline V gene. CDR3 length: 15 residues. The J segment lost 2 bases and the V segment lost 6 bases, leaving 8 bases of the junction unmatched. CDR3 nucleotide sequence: TGTGCCAGCAGCTACGACAGGGGGACCCCCTACGAGCAGTACTTC. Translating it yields CASSYDRGTPYEQYF.

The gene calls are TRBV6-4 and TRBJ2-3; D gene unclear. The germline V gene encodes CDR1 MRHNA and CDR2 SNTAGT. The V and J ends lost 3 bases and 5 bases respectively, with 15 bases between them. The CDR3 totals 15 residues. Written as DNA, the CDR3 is TGTGCCAGCAGTGATAGGGCCTCGCCTGGAGATACGCAGTATTTT. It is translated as CASSDRASPGDTQYF.

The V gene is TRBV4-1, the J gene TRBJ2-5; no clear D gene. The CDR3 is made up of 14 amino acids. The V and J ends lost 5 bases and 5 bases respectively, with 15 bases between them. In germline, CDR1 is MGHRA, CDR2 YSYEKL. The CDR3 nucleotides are TGCGCCAGCAGCTTAACCCCGAGAACTGAGACCCAGTACTTC. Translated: CASSLTPRTETQYF.

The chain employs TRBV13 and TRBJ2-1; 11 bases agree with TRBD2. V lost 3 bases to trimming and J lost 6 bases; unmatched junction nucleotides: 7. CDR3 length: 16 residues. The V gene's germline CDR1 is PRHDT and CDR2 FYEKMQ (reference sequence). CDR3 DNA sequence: TGTGCCAGCAGCTTCCCTATAGCGGGGGGGCGCAATGAGCAGTTCTTC. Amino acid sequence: CASSFPIAGGRNEQFF.

The CDR3 sequence is CAIRDNRGRGEKLFF. The CDR3 region has the DNA TGTGCCATCAGGGACAACAGGGGGCGAGGCGAAAAACTGTTTTTT. The V and J genes are TRBV10-3 and TRBJ1-4; TRBD1 matches at 9 bases. The CDR3 extends over 15 amino acids. Trimming cost V 6 bases and J 8 bases; bases outside gene matches: 10. The germline gives CDR1 ENHRY, CDR2 SYGVKD.